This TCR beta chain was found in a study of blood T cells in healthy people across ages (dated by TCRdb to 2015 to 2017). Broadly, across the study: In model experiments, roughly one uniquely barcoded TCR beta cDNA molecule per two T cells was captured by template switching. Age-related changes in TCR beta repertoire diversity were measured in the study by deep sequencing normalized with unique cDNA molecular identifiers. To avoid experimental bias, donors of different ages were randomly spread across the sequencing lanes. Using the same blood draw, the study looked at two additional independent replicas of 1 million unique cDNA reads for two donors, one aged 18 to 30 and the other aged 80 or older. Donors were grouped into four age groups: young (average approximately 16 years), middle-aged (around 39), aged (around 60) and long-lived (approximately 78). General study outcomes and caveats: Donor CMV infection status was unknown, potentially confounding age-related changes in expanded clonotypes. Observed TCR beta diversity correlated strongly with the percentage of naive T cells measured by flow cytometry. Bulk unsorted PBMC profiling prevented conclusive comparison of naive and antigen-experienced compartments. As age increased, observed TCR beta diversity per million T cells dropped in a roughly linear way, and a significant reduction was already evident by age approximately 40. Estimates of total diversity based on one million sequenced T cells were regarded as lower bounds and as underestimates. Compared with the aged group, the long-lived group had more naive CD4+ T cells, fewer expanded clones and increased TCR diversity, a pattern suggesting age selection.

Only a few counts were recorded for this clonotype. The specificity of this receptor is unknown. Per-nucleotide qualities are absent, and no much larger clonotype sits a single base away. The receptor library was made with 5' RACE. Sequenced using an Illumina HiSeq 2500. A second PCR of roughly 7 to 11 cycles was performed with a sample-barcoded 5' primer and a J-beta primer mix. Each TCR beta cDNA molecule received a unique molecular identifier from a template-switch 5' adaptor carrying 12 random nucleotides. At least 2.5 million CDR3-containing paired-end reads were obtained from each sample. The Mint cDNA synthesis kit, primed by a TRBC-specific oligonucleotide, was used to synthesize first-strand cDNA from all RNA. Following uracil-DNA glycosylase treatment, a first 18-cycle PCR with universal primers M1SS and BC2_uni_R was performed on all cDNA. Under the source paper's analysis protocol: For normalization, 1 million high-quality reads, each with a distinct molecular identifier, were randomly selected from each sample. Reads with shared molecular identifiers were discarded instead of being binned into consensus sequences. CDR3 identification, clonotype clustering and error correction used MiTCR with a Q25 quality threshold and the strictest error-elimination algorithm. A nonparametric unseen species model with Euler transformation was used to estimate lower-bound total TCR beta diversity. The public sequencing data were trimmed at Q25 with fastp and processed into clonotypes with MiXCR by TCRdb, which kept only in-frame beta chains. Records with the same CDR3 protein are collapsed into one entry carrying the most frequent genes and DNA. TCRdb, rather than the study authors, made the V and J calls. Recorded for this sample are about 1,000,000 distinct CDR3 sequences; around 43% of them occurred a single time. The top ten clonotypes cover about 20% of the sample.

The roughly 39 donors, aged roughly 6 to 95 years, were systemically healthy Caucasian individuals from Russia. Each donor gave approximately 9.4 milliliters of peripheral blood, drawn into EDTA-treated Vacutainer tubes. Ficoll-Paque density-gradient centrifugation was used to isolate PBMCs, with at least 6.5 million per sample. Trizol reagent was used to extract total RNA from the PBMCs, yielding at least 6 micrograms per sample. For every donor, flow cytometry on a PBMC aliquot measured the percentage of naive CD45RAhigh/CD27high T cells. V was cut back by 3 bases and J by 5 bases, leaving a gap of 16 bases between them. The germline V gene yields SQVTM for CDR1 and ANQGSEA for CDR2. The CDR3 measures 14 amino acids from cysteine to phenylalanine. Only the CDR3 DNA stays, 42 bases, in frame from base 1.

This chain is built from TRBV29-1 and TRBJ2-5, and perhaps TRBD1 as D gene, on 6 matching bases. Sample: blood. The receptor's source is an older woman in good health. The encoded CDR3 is CSVEGSGVGETQYF. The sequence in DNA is TGCAGCGTTGAGGGATCAGGGGTTGGGGAGACCCAGTACTTC. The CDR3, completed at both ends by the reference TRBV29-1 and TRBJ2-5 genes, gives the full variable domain SAVISQKPSRDICQRGTSLTIQCQVDSQVTMMFWYRQQPGQSLTLIATANQGSEATYESGFVIDKFPISRPNLTFSTLTVSNMSPEDSSIYLCSVEGSGVGETQYFGPGTRLLVL.